The clone carrying this TCR beta chain was seen ten or more times. This entry comes from a study of T-cell reconstitution after alpha-beta-depleted transplantation in children. Preparation of the TCRbeta library used unique molecular identifiers. TCRdb used MiXCR to reprocess the PCR reads, holding one entry per CDR3 protein. The sample holds about 200,000 distinct CDR3 sequences, about 7% seen once. Germline values: CDR1 SQVTM, CDR2 ANQGSEA. Trimming removed 8 bases at V and 7 bases at J, with 17 bases between. This CDR3 comprises 12 residues. The chain has TRBV29-1 and TRBJ1-1, with no clear D. The sequencing used PBMCs, collected before TCRalphabeta/CD19-depleted stem cell transplant. The sequence was obtained from a boy between 2 and 10 years old with acute lymphoblastic leukemia, due to receive a stem cell transplant. CDR3: CSSLSSWGEAFF. Here the CDR3 DNA reads TGCAGCAGCCTTTCGTCCTGGGGTGAAGCTTTCTTT.